A selection of T cell receptor beta chains follows, all from one sample in a study of blood T cell repertoires in COVID-19. Data came from immunoSEQ multiplex PCR; TCRdb stores just in-frame clones and leaves some out. This sample has some 300,000 clones, with around 92% found just once. Sequencing was performed on PBMCs or T cells enriched from blood (not recorded which). The receptors were gathered from a young woman who had recovered from COVID-19. Both conserved end residues are part of each CDR3. D genes are given only for firm matches. The size field is filled for only some rows; it gives once, few, many or a size class.

j_call | v_call | d_call | clone_size | cdr3_aa | cdr3_nt
TRBJ2-7 | TRBV19 | - | - | CASSIGPGSEQYF | TGTGCCAGTAGTATAGGGCCCGGGTCCGAGCAGTACTTC
TRBJ2-1 | TRBV28 | TRBD2 | - | CASMGSSGARSSYNEQFF | TGTGCCAGCATGGGGTCTAGCGGGGCTCGGAGCTCCTACAATGAGCAGTTCTTC
TRBJ2-7 | TRBV6-2/TRBV6-3 | TRBD1 | - | CASSPPGTGSPREQYF | TGTGCCAGCAGCCCTCCCGGGACAGGGAGTCCCCGTGAGCAGTACTTC
TRBJ2-3 | TRBV7-9 | TRBD1 | once | CASSSPGQGSTDTQYF | TGTGCCAGCAGCTCACCCGGACAGGGGAGCACAGATACGCAGTATTTT
TRBJ1-4 | TRBV18 | - | few | CASSQAGVPTNEKLFF | TGTGCCAGCTCACAAGCAGGGGTGCCAACTAATGAAAAACTGTTTTTT
TRBJ2-7 | TRBV5-6 | TRBD1 | few | CASSSGGGSYEQYF | TGTGCCAGCAGCTCAGGGGGCGGATCCTACGAGCAGTACTTC
TRBJ2-3 | TRBV15 | - | - | CATSPRLSSGGDTQYF | TGTGCCACCAGCCCCCGATTGTCGAGCGGTGGGGATACGCAGTATTTT
TRBJ2-2 | TRBV11-2 | TRBD2 | - | CASSFRVLADTGELFF | TGTGCCAGCAGCTTTAGGGTGCTAGCGGACACCGGGGAGCTGTTTTTT
TRBJ1-1 | TRBV30 | - | - | CAWSVQGIEAFF | TGTGCCTGGAGTGTACAGGGTATTGAAGCTTTCTTT
TRBJ1-2 | TRBV30 | - | few | CAWQNPLIKDLANYGYTF | TGTGCCTGGCAGAACCCCCTTATCAAAGATTTGGCCAACTATGGCTACACCTTC
TRBJ1-1 | TRBV28 | - | - | CASSYLFGGRNTEAFF | TGTGCCAGCAGTTATCTATTCGGAGGGCGGAACACTGAAGCTTTCTTT
TRBJ2-1 | TRBV24-1 | - | once | CATSDPVNEQFF | TGTGCCACCAGTGATCCGGTCAATGAGCAGTTCTTC